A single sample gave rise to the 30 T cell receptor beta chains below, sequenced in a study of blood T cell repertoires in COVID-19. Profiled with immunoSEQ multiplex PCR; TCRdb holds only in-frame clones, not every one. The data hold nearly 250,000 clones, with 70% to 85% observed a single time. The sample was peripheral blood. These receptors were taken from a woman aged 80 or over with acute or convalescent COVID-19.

The CDR3 sequence: CASSPIAESSYNEQFF. CDR3 DNA sequence: TGTGCCAGCTCACCAATCGCGGAGAGCTCCTACAATGAGCAGTTCTTC. The chain couples TRBV18 to TRBJ2-1, with unresolved D. The germline V and J ends were trimmed by 2 bases and 0 bases, with 11 bases remaining between them. Germline assignment: CDR1 KGHSH and CDR2 LQKENI. This CDR3 is 16 amino acids long.

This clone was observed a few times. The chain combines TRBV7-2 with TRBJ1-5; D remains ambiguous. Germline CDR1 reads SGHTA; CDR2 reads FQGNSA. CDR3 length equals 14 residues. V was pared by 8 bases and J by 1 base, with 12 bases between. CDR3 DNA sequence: TGTGCCAGCGTAAGGACGGGGAGCAATCAGCCCCAGCATTTT. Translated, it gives CASVRTGSNQPQHF. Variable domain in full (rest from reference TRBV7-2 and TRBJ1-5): GAGVSQSPSNKVTEKGKDVELRCDPISGHTALYWYRQSLGQGLEFLIYFQGNSAPDKSGLPSDRFSAERTGGSVSTLTIQRTQQEDSAVYLCASVRTGSNQPQHFGDGTRLSIL.

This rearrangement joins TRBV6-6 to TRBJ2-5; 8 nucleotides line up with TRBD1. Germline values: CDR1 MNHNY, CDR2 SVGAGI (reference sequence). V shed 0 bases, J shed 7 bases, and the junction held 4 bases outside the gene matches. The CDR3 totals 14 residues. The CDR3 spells CASSYSGTGGTQYF. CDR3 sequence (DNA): TGTGCCAGCAGTTACTCCGGGACAGGAGGGACCCAGTACTTC.

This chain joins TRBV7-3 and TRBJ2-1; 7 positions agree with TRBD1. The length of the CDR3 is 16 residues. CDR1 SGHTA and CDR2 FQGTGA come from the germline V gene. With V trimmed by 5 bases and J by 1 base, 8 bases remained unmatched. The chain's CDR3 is CASSSLGTVSYNEQFF. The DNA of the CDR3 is TGTGCCAGCAGCAGCCTCGGGACAGTTTCCTACAATGAGCAGTTCTTC.

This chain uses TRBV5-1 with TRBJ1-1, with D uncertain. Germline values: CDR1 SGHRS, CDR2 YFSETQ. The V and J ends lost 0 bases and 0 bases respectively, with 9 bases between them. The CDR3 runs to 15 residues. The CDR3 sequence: CASSLGHRLNTEAFF. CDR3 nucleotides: TGCGCCAGCAGCTTGGGCCACCGGTTGAACACTGAAGCTTTCTTT. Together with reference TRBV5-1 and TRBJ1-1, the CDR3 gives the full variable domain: KAGVTQTPRYLIKTRGQQVTLSCSPISGHRSVSWYQQTPGQGLQFLFEYFSETQRNKGNFPGRFSGRQFSNSRSEMNVSTLELGDSALYLCASSLGHRLNTEAFFGQGTRLTVV.

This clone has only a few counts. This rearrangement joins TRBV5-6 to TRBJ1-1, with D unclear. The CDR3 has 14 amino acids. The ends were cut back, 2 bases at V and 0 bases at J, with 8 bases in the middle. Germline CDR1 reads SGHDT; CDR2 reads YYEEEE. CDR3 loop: CASSFWTLNTEAFF. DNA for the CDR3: TGTGCCAGCAGCTTTTGGACTTTGAACACTGAAGCTTTCTTT.

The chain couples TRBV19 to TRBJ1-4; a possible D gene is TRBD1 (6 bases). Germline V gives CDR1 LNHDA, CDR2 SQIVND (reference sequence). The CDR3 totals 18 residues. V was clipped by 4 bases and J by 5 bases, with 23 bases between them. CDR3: CASSTGGGAGVSNEKLFF. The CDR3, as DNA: TGTGCCAGTAGTACCGGGGGAGGGGCAGGGGTGTCGAATGAAAAACTGTTTTTT. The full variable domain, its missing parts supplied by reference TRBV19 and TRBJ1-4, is DGGITQSPKYLFRKEGQNVTLSCEQNLNHDAMYWYRQDPGQGLRLIYYSQIVNDFQKGDIAEGYSVSREKKESFPLTVTSAQKNPTAFYLCASSTGGGAGVSNEKLFFGSGTQLSVL.

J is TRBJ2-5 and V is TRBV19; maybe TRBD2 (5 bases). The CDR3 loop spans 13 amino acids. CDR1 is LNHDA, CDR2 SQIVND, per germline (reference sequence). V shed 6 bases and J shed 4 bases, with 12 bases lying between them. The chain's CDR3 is CASRRGSLETQYF. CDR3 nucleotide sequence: TGTGCCAGTAGACGAGGGTCGTTAGAGACCCAGTACTTC.

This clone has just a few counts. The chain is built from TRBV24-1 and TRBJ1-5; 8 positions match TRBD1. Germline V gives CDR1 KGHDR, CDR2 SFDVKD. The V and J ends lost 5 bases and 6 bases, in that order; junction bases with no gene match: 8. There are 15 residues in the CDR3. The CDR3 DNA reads TGTGCCACCAGTGCCGGGACAGGTGGGAGTCAGCCCCAGCATTTT. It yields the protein CATSAGTGGSQPQHF.

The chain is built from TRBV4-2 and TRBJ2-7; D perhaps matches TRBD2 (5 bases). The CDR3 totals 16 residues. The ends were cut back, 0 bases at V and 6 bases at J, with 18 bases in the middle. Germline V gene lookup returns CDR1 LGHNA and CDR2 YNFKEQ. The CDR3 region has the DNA TGTGCCAGCAGCCAAGACCCTAGCCAGAACCTAGGCGAGCAGTACTTC. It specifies CASSQDPSQNLGEQYF.

Here the CDR3 DNA reads TGTGCCAGTAGACTGGTACAGGGGGGTGCGAACACTGAAGCTTTCTTT. The encoded protein is CASRLVQGGANTEAFF. V and J are TRBV19 and TRBJ1-1; 8 bases align to TRBD1. V shed 6 bases and J 1 base; nucleotides not matched to a gene: 10. In germline, CDR1 is LNHDA, CDR2 SQIVND (reference sequence). CDR3 length: 16 amino acids.

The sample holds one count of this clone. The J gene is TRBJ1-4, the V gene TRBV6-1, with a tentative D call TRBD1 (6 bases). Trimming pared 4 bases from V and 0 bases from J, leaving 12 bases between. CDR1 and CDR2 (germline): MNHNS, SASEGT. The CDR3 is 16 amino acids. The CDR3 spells CASSVQGFATNEKLFF. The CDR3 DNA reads TGTGCCAGCAGTGTACAGGGCTTCGCAACTAATGAAAAACTGTTTTTT.

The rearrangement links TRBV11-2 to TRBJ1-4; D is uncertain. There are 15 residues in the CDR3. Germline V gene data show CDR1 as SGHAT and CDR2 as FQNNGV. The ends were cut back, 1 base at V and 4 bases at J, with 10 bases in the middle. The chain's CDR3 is CASSLGAGFNEKLFF. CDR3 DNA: TGTGCCAGCAGCTTAGGCGCAGGATTTAATGAAAAACTGTTTTTT.

DNA for the CDR3: TGTGCCAGCAGAAGTTACCTCTATGGAAACACCATATATTTT. Translated: CASRSYLYGNTIYF. V gene TRBV6-5 combines with J gene TRBJ1-3; unclear D gene. Germline V lookup: CDR1 MNHEY, CDR2 SVGAGI. V lost 6 bases to trimming and J lost 3 bases, with 12 bases between them. The CDR3 runs 14 residues.

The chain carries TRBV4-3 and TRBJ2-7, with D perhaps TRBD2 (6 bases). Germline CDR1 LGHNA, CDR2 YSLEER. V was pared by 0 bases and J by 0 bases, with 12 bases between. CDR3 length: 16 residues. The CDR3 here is CASSQDRGGASYEQYF. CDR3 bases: TGCGCCAGCAGCCAAGATAGGGGCGGGGCCTCCTACGAGCAGTACTTC.

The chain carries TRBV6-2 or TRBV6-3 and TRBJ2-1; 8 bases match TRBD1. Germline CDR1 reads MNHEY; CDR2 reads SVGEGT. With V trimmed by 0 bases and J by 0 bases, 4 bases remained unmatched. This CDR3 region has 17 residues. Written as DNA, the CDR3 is TGTGCCAGCAGTTACTCAACGACAGGGGCCTCCTACAATGAGCAGTTCTTC. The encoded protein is CASSYSTTGASYNEQFF.

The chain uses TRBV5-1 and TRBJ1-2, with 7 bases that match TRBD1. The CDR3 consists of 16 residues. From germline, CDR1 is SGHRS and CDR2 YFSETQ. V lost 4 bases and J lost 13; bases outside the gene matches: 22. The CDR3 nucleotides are TGCGCCAGCAGCCTCGGGACAGTTGGAAACCGATTTTTTTTCACCTTC. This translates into CASSLGTVGNRFFFTF.

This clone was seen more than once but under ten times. CDR3 DNA: TGTGCCAGCAGCTTTGGGACAGGGGGCAATGGCTACACCTTC. This translates into CASSFGTGGNGYTF. The V gene is TRBV5-6, the J gene TRBJ1-2; 12 bases are shared with TRBD1. CDR1 and CDR2 (germline): SGHDT, YYEEEE. V trimming: 2 bases; J trimming: 6 bases; junction bases outside the gene matches: 2. The CDR3 length is 14 residues.

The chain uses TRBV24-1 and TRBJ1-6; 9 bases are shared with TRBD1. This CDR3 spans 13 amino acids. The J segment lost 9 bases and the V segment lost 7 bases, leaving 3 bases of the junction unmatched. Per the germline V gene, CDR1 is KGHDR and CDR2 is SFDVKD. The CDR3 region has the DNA TGTGCCACCAGCCGGGACAGGGTTTCACCCCTCCACTTT. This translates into CATSRDRVSPLHF.

The CDR3 sequence is CASSIQGLTYEQYF. CDR3 in DNA: TGTGCCAGTAGTATACAGGGATTAACCTACGAGCAGTACTTC. This chain connects TRBV19 to TRBJ2-7, with TRBD1 as a possible D gene (5 bases). V was clipped by 2 bases and J by 2 bases, with 10 bases between them. CDR1 and CDR2 from the germline V gene are LNHDA and SQIVND (reference sequence). This CDR3 contains 14 residues. The full variable domain, its missing parts supplied by reference TRBV19 and TRBJ2-7, is DGGITQSPKYLFRKEGQNVTLSCEQNLNHDAMYWYRQDPGQGLRLIYYSQIVNDFQKGDIAEGYSVSREKKESFPLTVTSAQKNPTAFYLCASSIQGLTYEQYFGPGTRLTVT.

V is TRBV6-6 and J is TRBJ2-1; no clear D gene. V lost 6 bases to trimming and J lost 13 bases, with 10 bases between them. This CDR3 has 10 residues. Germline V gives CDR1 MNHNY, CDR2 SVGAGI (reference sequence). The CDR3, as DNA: TGTGCCAGCAGCTTAGATAGACAGTTCTTC. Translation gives CASSLDRQFF.

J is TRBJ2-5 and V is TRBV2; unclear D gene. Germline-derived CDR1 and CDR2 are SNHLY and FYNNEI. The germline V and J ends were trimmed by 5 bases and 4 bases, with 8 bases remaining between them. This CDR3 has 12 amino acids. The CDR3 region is CASSMSSETQYF. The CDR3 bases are TGTGCCAGCAGTATGTCCTCAGAGACCCAGTACTTC.

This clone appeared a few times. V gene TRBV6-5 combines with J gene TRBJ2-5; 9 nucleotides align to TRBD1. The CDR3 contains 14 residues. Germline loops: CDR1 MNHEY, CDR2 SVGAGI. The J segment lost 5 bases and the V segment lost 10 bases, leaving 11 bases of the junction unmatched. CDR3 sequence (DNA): TGTGCCAATTCACCGGGACAGGGTATGGAGACCCAGTACTTC. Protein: CANSPGQGMETQYF.

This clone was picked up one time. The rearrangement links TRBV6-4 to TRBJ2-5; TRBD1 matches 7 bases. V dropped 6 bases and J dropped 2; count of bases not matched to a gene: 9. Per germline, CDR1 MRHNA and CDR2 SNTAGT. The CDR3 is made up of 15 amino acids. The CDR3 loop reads CASSPRQGAQETQYF. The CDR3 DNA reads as TGTGCCAGCAGCCCCCGACAGGGCGCTCAAGAGACCCAGTACTTC.

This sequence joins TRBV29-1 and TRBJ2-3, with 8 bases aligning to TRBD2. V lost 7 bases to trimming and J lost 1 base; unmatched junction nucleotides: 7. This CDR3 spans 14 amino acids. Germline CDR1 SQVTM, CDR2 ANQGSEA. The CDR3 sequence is CSAGVAGRTDTQYF. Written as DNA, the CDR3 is TGCAGCGCGGGCGTAGCGGGACGCACAGATACGCAGTATTTT.

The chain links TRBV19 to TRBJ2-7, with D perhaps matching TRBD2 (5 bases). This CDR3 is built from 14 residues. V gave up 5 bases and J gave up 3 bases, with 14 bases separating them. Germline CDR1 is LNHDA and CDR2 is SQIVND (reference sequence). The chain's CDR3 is CASSPRTGNYEQYF. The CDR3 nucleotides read TGTGCCAGTAGTCCACGGACGGGAAACTACGAGCAGTACTTC.

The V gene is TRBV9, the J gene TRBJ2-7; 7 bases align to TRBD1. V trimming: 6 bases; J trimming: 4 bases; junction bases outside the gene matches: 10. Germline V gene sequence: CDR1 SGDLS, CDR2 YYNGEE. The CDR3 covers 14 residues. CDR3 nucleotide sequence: TGTGCCAGCATCACTCCGGGACAGCATTACGAGCAGTACTTC. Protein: CASITPGQHYEQYF. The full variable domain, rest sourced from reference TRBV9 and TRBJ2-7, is DSGVTQTPKHLITATGQRVTLRCSPRSGDLSVYWYQQSLDQGLQFLIQYYNGEERAKGNILERFSAQQFPDLHSELNLSSLELGDSALYFCASITPGQHYEQYFGPGTRLTVT.

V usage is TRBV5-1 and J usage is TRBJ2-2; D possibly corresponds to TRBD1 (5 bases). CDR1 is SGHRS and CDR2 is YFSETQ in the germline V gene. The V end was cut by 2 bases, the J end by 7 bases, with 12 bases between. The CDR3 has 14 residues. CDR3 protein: CASSFSQGGGELFF. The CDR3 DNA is TGCGCCAGCAGCTTTAGCCAGGGCGGCGGGGAGCTGTTTTTT.

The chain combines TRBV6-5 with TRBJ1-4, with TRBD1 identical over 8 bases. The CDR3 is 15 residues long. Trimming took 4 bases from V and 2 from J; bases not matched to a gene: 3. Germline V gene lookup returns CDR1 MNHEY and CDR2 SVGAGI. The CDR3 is CASSLRQGTNEKLFF. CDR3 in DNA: TGTGCCAGCAGTTTACGACAGGGGACTAATGAAAAACTGTTTTTT.

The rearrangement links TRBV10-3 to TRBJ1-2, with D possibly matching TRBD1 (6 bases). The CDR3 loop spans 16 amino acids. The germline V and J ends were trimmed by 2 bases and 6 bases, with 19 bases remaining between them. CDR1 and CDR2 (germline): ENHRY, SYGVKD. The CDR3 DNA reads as TGTGCCATCAGTGAGACCTCTCCGGGCAGGGGCGATGGCTACACCTTC. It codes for CAISETSPGRGDGYTF.